These 18 T cell receptor beta chains came from one sample sequenced in a study of post-analysis software for immune sequencing data. These receptors are not linked to any known antigen. cDNA libraries of TCR beta carried unique molecular identifiers. Each CDR3 protein gets one entry after TCRdb re-called the PCR reads with MiXCR. The sample shows roughly 800,000 distinct CDR3 sequences, around 50% of them seen only once. Study findings and constraints: About five TRBV segments (TRBV5-6, TRBV5-1 and TRBV20-1 among them) occurred more frequently in patients than in controls.

The sequencing sample was made of blood. These receptors were collected from a girl aged 10-17 years with multiple sclerosis.

This chain uses TRBV7-3 with TRBJ2-1; a weak D match, TRBD2 (6 bases). V was pared by 6 bases and J by 4 bases, with 19 bases between. CDR1 is SGHTA, CDR2 FQGTGA, per germline. The CDR3 spans 16 residues. The CDR3 sequence: CASSHTGTPGYNEQFF. The CDR3 DNA is TGTGCCAGCAGTCATACCGGGACTCCGGGGTACAATGAGCAGTTCTTC.

V gene TRBV20-1 combines with J gene TRBJ2-3, with unresolved D. Looked up from germline, CDR1 is DFQATT and CDR2 is SNEGSKA (reference sequence). The CDR3 contains 17 residues. V was cut by 5 bases and J by 2 bases, with 23 bases left in between. The CDR3 nucleotides read TGCAGTGCTCCTAGTCCCCTCAGAACCCGCCACACAGATACGCAGTATTTT. Translation gives CSAPSPLRTRHTDTQYF.

V usage is TRBV15 and J usage is TRBJ2-5; 13 bases map to TRBD2. Per germline, CDR1 LNHNV and CDR2 YYDKDF (reference sequence). Germline trimming cut 5 bases from V and 3 bases from J; bases unmatched to any gene: 9. The CDR3 has 17 residues. This CDR3 reads CATSVRGLAGSKETQYF. The CDR3 nucleotides are TGTGCCACCAGCGTCCGGGGACTAGCGGGATCCAAAGAGACCCAGTACTTC.

The CDR3 here is CASSPLAGAASYEQYF. The CDR3 nucleotides are TGCGCCAGCAGCCCGTTAGCGGGGGCGGCCTCCTACGAGCAGTACTTC. The chain is built from TRBV4-1 and TRBJ2-7; 9 positions match TRBD2. The trim removed 4 bases at V and 0 bases at J, leaving 7 bases unmatched. The CDR3 has 16 residues. Germline CDR1 and CDR2: MGHRA and YSYEKL.

The V gene is TRBV20-1, the J gene TRBJ2-4, with 8 nucleotides matching TRBD2. The DNA end lines up better with TRBJ2-7; the J call may be wrong. Germline CDR1 DFQATT, CDR2 SNEGSKA (reference sequence). The CDR3 runs 14 residues. Here the CDR3 reads CSAAPRGGRYEQYF. In DNA, the CDR3 is TGCAGTGCTGCCCCTCGGGGGGGTCGGTACGAGCAGTACTTC.

This clonotype came up many times. The J gene is TRBJ2-7, the V gene TRBV7-8, with D unclear. From germline, CDR1 is SGHVS and CDR2 FQNEAQ. The CDR3 has 15 residues. V was trimmed by 5 bases and J by 2 bases, leaving 16 bases between them. CDR3 amino acids: CASSQDAGITYEQYF. CDR3 in DNA: TGTGCCAGCAGCCAGGACGCCGGAATTACCTACGAGCAGTACTTC. Drawing the rest from reference TRBV7-8 and TRBJ2-7, the complete variable domain is GAGVSQSPRYKVAKRGQDVALRCDPISGHVSLFWYQQALGQGPEFLTYFQNEAQLDKSGLPSDRFFAERPEGSVSTLKIQRTQQEDSAVYLCASSQDAGITYEQYFGPGTRLTVT.

This clonotype was detected a few times. This chain uses TRBV15 with TRBJ2-1, with a possible D match to TRBD2 (7 bases). There are 15 residues in the CDR3. Germline CDR1 is LNHNV and CDR2 is YYDKDF (reference sequence). Trimming cost V 7 bases and J 0 bases, with 13 bases left between them. The CDR3 sequence: CATKGGGSSYNEQFF. CDR3 DNA: TGTGCCACCAAGGGGGGGGGAAGCTCCTACAATGAGCAGTTCTTC.

This chain connects TRBV12-3 or TRBV12-4 to TRBJ2-4, with D unclear. Near its end, the DNA agrees better with TRBJ2-7, so the J call may be wrong. The CDR3 has 12 residues. The DNA of the CDR3 is TGTGCCAGCGGAAGAGTCCTCTCCGAGCAGTACTTC. Translating it yields CASGRVLSEQYF.

The chain couples TRBV5-1 to TRBJ2-1; D unresolved. Germline CDR1 and CDR2: SGHRS and YFSETQ. The V and J ends lost 0 bases and 0 bases respectively, with 10 bases between them. This CDR3 spans 16 amino acids. The CDR3 sequence is CASSLDGVSSYNEQFF. The CDR3 DNA follows: TGCGCCAGCAGCTTGGATGGGGTTAGCTCCTACAATGAGCAGTTCTTC. The variable domain in full, completed from reference TRBV5-1 and TRBJ2-1, reads KAGVTQTPRYLIKTRGQQVTLSCSPISGHRSVSWYQQTPGQGLQFLFEYFSETQRNKGNFPGRFSGRQFSNSRSEMNVSTLELGDSALYLCASSLDGVSSYNEQFFGPGTRLTVL.

This clonotype was seen just once. The chain employs TRBV5-1 and TRBJ2-7, with TRBD2 matching 10 bases. V shed 5 bases, J shed 2 bases, and the junction held 4 bases outside the gene matches. The CDR3 runs to 14 residues. Germline values: CDR1 SGHRS, CDR2 YFSETQ. This CDR3 reads CASRTSGPAYEQYF. CDR3 sequence (DNA): TGCGCCAGCAGGACTAGCGGGCCCGCCTACGAGCAGTACTTC.

This clonotype has a handful of counts. The chain employs TRBV7-2 and TRBJ2-3; 7 nucleotides agree with TRBD1. The CDR3 loop spans 15 amino acids. CDR1 SGHTA and CDR2 FQGNSA come from the germline V gene. V shed 1 base and J 4 bases; nucleotides not matched to a gene: 5. CDR3 region: CASSLEGAIADTQYF. CDR3 in DNA: TGTGCCAGCAGCTTAGAGGGGGCCATCGCAGATACGCAGTATTTT.

This clonotype was counted only a few times. The chain has TRBV3-1 and TRBJ1-2, with 11 bases identical to TRBD1. The J segment lost 4 bases and the V segment lost 3 bases, leaving 10 bases of the junction unmatched. CDR1 is LGHDT, CDR2 YNNKEL, per germline (reference sequence). This CDR3 has 17 residues. This CDR3 is CASSHWTGGGLGYGYTF. CDR3 DNA sequence: TGTGCCAGCAGCCACTGGACAGGGGGCGGTCTCGGCTATGGCTACACCTTC.

This clonotype was found a few times. This sequence joins TRBV7-4 and TRBJ2-5; 11 bases match TRBD1. CDR1 and CDR2 from the germline V gene are SGHVT and SQSDAQ. This CDR3 is 15 amino acids long. With V trimmed by 5 bases and J by 4 bases, 6 bases remained unmatched. This chain's CDR3 is CASSPGQGARETQYF. As DNA, the CDR3 is TGTGCCAGCAGCCCAGGACAGGGGGCGCGAGAGACCCAGTACTTC.

CDR3 region: CASSFLEGATTGANVLTF. CDR3 sequence (DNA): TGTGCCAGCAGCTTTCTTGAGGGTGCCACAACTGGGGCCAACGTCCTGACTTTC. This sequence joins TRBV7-7 and TRBJ2-6; perhaps TRBD2 as D (5 bases). V shed 3 bases and J shed 2 bases, with 17 bases lying between them. Per the germline V gene, CDR1 is SSHAT and CDR2 is FNYEAQ (reference sequence). The CDR3 has 18 amino acids.

This clonotype was recorded once. The chain couples TRBV28 to TRBJ2-3; a weak D match, TRBD2 (6 bases). CDR3 length: 16 residues. Germline CDR1 is MDHEN and CDR2 is SYDVKM. The V gene lost 1 base and the J gene lost 2 bases, with 13 bases spanning the gap. In DNA, the CDR3 is TGTGCCAGCAGTTTATTGTCAGGGAGGACCACAGATACGCAGTATTTT. Translated: CASSLLSGRTTDTQYF.

The V and J genes are TRBV7-2 and TRBJ2-5; 7 bases are shared with TRBD1. V lost 3 bases and J lost 4; bases outside the gene matches: 8. CDR3 length: 15 residues. Germline-derived CDR1 and CDR2 are SGHTA and FQGNSA. This CDR3 reads CASSFLGGTRETQYF. In nucleotides, the CDR3 is TGTGCCAGCAGCTTTTTAGGGGGCACGCGAGAGACCCAGTACTTC. Together with reference TRBV7-2 and TRBJ2-5, the CDR3 gives the full variable domain: GAGVSQSPSNKVTEKGKDVELRCDPISGHTALYWYRQSLGQGLEFLIYFQGNSAPDKSGLPSDRFSAERTGGSVSTLTIQRTQQEDSAVYLCASSFLGGTRETQYFGPGTRLLVL.

The chain carries TRBV5-1 and TRBJ2-7; TRBD2 matches 10 bases. Germline CDR1 and CDR2: SGHRS and YFSETQ. Unmatched junction bases numbered 10, after V lost 0 bases and J lost 1 base. There are 18 residues in the CDR3. DNA for the CDR3: TGCGCCAGCAGCTTGGCCGGACTAGCGGTCCTCCCATCCTACGAGCAGTACTTC. It translates to CASSLAGLAVLPSYEQYF. Full variable domain (missing parts from reference TRBV5-1 and TRBJ2-7): KAGVTQTPRYLIKTRGQQVTLSCSPISGHRSVSWYQQTPGQGLQFLFEYFSETQRNKGNFPGRFSGRQFSNSRSEMNVSTLELGDSALYLCASSLAGLAVLPSYEQYFGPGTRLTVT.

The gene calls are TRBV20-1 and TRBJ2-1; perhaps TRBD2 as D (6 bases). The V and J ends lost 7 bases and 9 bases respectively, with 13 bases between them. This CDR3 comprises 11 residues. Germline-derived CDR1 and CDR2 are DFQATT and SNEGSKA (reference sequence). This chain's CDR3 is CSVQTSFEQFF. CDR3 nucleotides: TGCAGTGTTCAGACTAGTTTTGAGCAGTTCTTC.